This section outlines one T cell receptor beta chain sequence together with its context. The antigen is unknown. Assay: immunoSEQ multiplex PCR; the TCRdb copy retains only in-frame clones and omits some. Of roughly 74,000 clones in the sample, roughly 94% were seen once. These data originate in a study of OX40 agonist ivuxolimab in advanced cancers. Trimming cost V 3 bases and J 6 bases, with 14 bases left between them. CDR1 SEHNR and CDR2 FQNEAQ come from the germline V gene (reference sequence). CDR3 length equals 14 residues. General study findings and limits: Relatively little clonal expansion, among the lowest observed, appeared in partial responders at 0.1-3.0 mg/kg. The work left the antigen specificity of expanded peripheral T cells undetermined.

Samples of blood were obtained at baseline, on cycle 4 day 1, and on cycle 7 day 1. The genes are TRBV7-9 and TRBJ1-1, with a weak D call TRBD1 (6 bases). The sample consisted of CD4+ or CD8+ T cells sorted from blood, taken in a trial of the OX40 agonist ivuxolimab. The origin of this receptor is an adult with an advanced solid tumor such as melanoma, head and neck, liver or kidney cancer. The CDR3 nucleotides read TGTGCCAGCAGCTTCTCGGGGGAGGGGGCTGAAGCTTTCTTT. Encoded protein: CASSFSGEGAEAFF.